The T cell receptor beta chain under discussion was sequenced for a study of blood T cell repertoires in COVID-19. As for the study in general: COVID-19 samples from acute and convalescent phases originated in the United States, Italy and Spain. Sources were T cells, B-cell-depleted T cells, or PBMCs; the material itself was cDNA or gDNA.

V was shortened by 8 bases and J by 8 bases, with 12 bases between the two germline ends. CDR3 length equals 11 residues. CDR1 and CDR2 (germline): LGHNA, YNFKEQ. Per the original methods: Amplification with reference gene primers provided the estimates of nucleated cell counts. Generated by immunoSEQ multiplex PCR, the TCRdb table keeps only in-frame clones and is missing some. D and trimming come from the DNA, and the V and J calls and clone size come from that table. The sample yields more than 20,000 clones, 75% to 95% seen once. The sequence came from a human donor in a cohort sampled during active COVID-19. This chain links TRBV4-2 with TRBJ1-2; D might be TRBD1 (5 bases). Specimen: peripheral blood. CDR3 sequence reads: CASGHSLGYTF. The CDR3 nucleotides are TGTGCCAGCGGACATTCGCTCGGCTACACCTTC.